The sequence of this T cell receptor beta chain was determined in a study of blood T cell repertoires in COVID-19 (dated by TCRdb to the early 2020s). Background on the whole study: Samples covering the acute and convalescent phases of COVID-19 were provided by collaborators in the United States, Italy and Spain. The material from the prospective study consisted of cDNA or gDNA derived from T cells, B-cell-depleted T cells, or PBMCs. Deeply sampled blood TCRbeta repertoires from subjects exposed to, actively infected with, or recovered from COVID-19 were included in the dataset. The repertoires were released in a freely available public database intended as a resource for research on the immune response to SARS-CoV-2. The samples were drawn from the first 160 participants of the ongoing ImmuneRACE study and from 950 to 1,500 subjects provided by 6 global collaborators. A de-identified subject ID, COVID-19 status, age in years and sex were almost always included in the sample metadata. Where available, HLA class I and class II types were taken from metadata supplied by the sample provider and were not determined by assay-based typing.

This clone has more than one count but fewer than ten. This receptor's antigen is unknown. Nothing much larger sits one base from this clone, and base qualities are not available. There are 14 amino acids in the CDR3, from cysteine to phenylalanine inclusive. Only the CDR3 DNA is retained, 42 bases long and in frame from the first base. The germline V gene (reference sequence) specifies SEHNR as CDR1 and FQNEAQ as CDR2. V has 3 bases trimmed and J has 11 bases trimmed; junction bases matching no gene number 10. Whole blood was collected in K2EDTA tubes by collaborating institutions according to the institutions' own protocols. For TCRbeta analysis, collaborators shipped samples in one of three forms: frozen whole blood, isolated PBMCs, or DNA extracted from either of those sample types. What the study reported, not specific to this receptor: Clinical and demographic metadata were provided uncurated, with the amount varying by source and participant.

TCRbeta CDR3 regions were amplified from genomic DNA using the immunoSEQ Assay, a bias-controlled multiplex PCR. Turning to the authors' computational methods: The number of nucleated cells in each sample was estimated from the amplification of reference gene primers within the assay. Sequence reads were collapsed and filtered to measure the absolute abundance of every unique TCRbeta CDR3 rearrangement. Productive Simpson clonality was computed per sample as the square root of Simpson's diversity index over productive rearrangements. Here the immuneACCESS table is served through TCRdb, limited to in-frame sequences with V and J called. Missing clones are a known gap in these copies; in checked studies unresolved V genes cover under half, and the rest lacks a known reason. That table furnishes V, J and clone size, whereas the DNA furnished D and trimming. A total of about 220,000 clones appear in this sample, 82% of them only once. 3.6% of the sample lies in the top ten.

The sequence was obtained from a woman aged 80 or over with acute or convalescent COVID-19. Sequencing was carried out using peripheral blood. The sequence joins TRBV7-9 to TRBJ1-1; TRBD1 fits 9 bases in the junction. The CDR3 region reads CASSFSAGQGIAFF. The DNA sequence is as follows: TGTGCCAGCAGCTTTTCTGCGGGACAGGGAATCGCTTTCTTT.